Listed below are T cell receptor beta chains from one sample, sequenced in a study of cytomegalovirus exposure and HLA in healthy donors. Assay: immunoSEQ multiplex PCR; the TCRdb copy retains only in-frame clones and omits some. The sample has 85,000 to 90,000 clones, 75% to 90% seen once. The sequenced sample was PBMCs. These receptors were taken from a middle-aged man in good health and CMV-seropositive. CDR3s include the opening cysteine and the closing phenylalanine or tryptophan. The D gene is left open where the match is weak. The size entry is marked missing in some rows and otherwise reads once, few, many or a size class.

clone_size d_call j_call v_call cdr3_aa cdr3_nt
. . TRBJ1-4 TRBV11-3 CASSLSRGGDREKLFF TGTGCCAGCAGCCTTAGTAGAGGCGGGGATAGAGAAAAACTGTTTTTT
once TRBD2 TRBJ2-7 TRBV5-6 CASSAGLAGNRLSYEQYF TGTGCCAGCAGCGCGGGACTAGCGGGGAATCGGCTGAGCTACGAGCAGTACTTC
once . TRBJ2-3 TRBV5-1 CASSFDWTDTQYF TGCGCCAGCAGCTTCGACTGGACAGATACGCAGTATTTT
. TRBD2 TRBJ2-7 TRBV7-9 CASSLEAGAAYEQYF TGTGCCAGCAGCTTAGAAGCGGGAGCGGCCTACGAGCAGTACTTC
. . TRBJ2-6 TRBV30 CAWSRTSSGANVLTF TGTGCCTGGTCCCGGACATCGTCCGGGGCCAACGTCCTGACTTTC
. . TRBJ1-2 TRBV10-2 CATLEENYGYTF TGCGCCACCCTCGAAGAGAACTATGGCTACACCTTC
. TRBD2 TRBJ2-1 TRBV6-1 CASSPSGLAANEQFF TGTGCCAGCAGTCCTTCGGGACTAGCGGCTAATGAGCAGTTCTTC
. . TRBJ2-5 TRBV5-1 CASSLAGTQETQYF TGCGCCAGCAGCTTGGCCGGGACTCAAGAGACCCAGTACTTC
once TRBD1 TRBJ1-2 TRBV2 CASLGQGAWANYGYTF TGTGCCAGCCTCGGACAGGGGGCATGGGCTAACTATGGCTACACCTTC
. TRBD2 TRBJ2-7 TRBV4-1 CASSQELTSGSREQYF TGCGCCAGCAGCCAAGAATTGACTAGCGGGAGTCGGGAGCAGTACTTC
. . TRBJ2-5 TRBV5-4 CASSGRDTLGETQYF TGTGCCAGCAGCGGAAGGGACACCCTGGGAGAGACCCAGTACTTC
once . TRBJ1-3 TRBV5-1 CASSPRGDSGNTIYF TGCGCCAGCAGCCCCCGGGGTGACTCTGGAAACACCATATATTTT
once TRBD1 TRBJ1-5 TRBV11-2 CASSRQGNQPQHF TGTGCCAGCAGCCGACAGGGAAATCAGCCCCAGCATTTT
. . TRBJ1-3 TRBV13 CASSLESGTSGNTIYF TGTGCCAGCAGCTTAGAAAGCGGGACCTCTGGAAACACCATATATTTT
. TRBD1 TRBJ1-4 TRBV11-3 CASSTPGQLSEKLFF TGTGCCAGCAGCACACCGGGACAGTTGAGTGAAAAACTGTTTTTT
. TRBD2 TRBJ2-7 TRBV18 CASSPSSGPSSYEQYF TGTGCCAGCTCACCATCTAGCGGGCCGAGCTCCTACGAGCAGTACTTC
. . TRBJ1-5 TRBV2 CATSMRLNSNQPQHF TGTGCCACTTCAATGAGGCTGAATAGCAATCAGCCCCAGCATTTT
. TRBD2 TRBJ2-3 TRBV30 CAWSRLAGATDTQYF TGTGCCTGGAGTCGGCTAGCGGGGGCCACAGATACGCAGTATTTT
. . TRBJ2-7 TRBV6-5 CASSEAWVSEQYF TGTGCCAGCAGTGAAGCGTGGGTCTCCGAGCAGTACTTC
. TRBD2 TRBJ2-5 TRBV4-1 CASSPGTSGGAGKTQYF TGCGCCAGCAGCCCCGGGACTAGCGGGGGGGCAGGAAAGACCCAGTACTTC
. . TRBJ2-7 TRBV9 CASSDPQGYEQYF TGTGCCAGCAGCGACCCCCAGGGCTACGAGCAGTACTTC
. TRBD1 TRBJ2-1 TRBV6-6 CASSADRANEQFF TGTGCCAGCAGTGCGGACAGGGCCAATGAGCAGTTCTTC
once . TRBJ1-5 TRBV6-1 CASYQGNQPQHF TGTGCCAGCTACCAGGGCAATCAGCCCCAGCATTTT
. . TRBJ2-3 TRBV7-6 CASSFHSDTQYF TGTGCCAGCAGCTTTCACTCTGATACGCAGTATTTT
once . TRBJ2-1 TRBV2 CASTPGSGTYNEQFF TGTGCCAGCACACCCGGTTCAGGGACATACAATGAGCAGTTCTTC
. . TRBJ1-6 TRBV5-1 CASSLAPDSPLHF TGCGCCAGCAGCTTGGCTCCGGATTCACCCCTCCACTTT
. . TRBJ2-6 TRBV5-4 CASRPDILNVLTF TGTGCCAGCAGACCGGACATTCTCAACGTCCTGACTTTC
. TRBD2 TRBJ2-7 TRBV6-1 CAISTIAGGKEQYF TGTGCCATCAGTACTATAGCGGGGGGTAAAGAGCAGTACTTC
. . TRBJ2-3 TRBV10-3 CAISESTGEHGDTQYF TGTGCCATCAGTGAGTCGACCGGGGAGCACGGAGATACGCAGTATTTT
. TRBD2 TRBJ2-1 TRBV10-1 CASSESSSGEFF TGCGCCAGCAGTGAGTCGTCTAGCGGGGAGTTCTTC
. . TRBJ2-5 TRBV27 CASSLSPTGPQETQYF TGTGCCAGCAGTTTATCCCCCACAGGGCCTCAAGAGACCCAGTACTTC
. TRBD1 TRBJ2-7 TRBV6-1 CASSGTGFLYEQYF TGTGCCAGCAGTGGGACAGGTTTTCTGTACGAGCAGTACTTC
. . TRBJ1-4 TRBV28 CASTGLGTNEKLFF TGTGCCAGCACAGGTCTGGGCACTAATGAAAAACTGTTTTTT
. . TRBJ1-1 TRBV5-4 CASSKGQIMGTEAFF TGTGCCAGCAGCAAGGGACAAATAATGGGGACTGAAGCTTTCTTT
few TRBD2 TRBJ2-2 TRBV7-3 CASSLAGGKTGELFF TGTGCCAGCAGCTTAGCGGGGGGAAAAACCGGGGAGCTGTTTTTT
. TRBD2 TRBJ2-3 TRBV4-1 CASSWSSGATDTQYF TGCGCCAGCAGCTGGAGTAGCGGGGCGACAGATACGCAGTATTTT
. . TRBJ1-4 TRBV6-1 CASSAREKLFF TGTGCCAGCAGCGCACGGGAAAAACTGTTTTTT
few TRBD2 TRBJ2-5 TRBV6-1 CASSSTSGILTQYF TGTGCCAGCTCTTCTACTAGCGGGATTCTTACCCAGTACTTC
few . TRBJ1-2 TRBV6-5 CASSYSLTGQKSYTF TGTGCCAGCAGTTACTCGTTGACAGGTCAAAAGAGCTACACCTTC
. . TRBJ2-2 TRBV7-7 CASSPGTVALPGELFF TGTGCTAGCAGCCCCGGGACTGTGGCCCTCCCCGGGGAGCTGTTTTTT
. . TRBJ1-2 TRBV4-1 CASSQGPQAYGYTF TGCGCCAGCAGCCAAGGACCCCAGGCGTATGGCTACACCTTC
few TRBD1 TRBJ2-7 TRBV5-1 CASRPTGTYEQYF TGCGCCAGCAGGCCGACAGGGACCTACGAGCAGTACTTC
. TRBD1 TRBJ1-2 TRBV30 CAWIRGTGVYGYTF TGTGCCTGGATTCGCGGGACAGGGGTCTATGGCTACACCTTC
. . TRBJ1-6 TRBV4-1 CASSQDPYSPLHF TGCGCCAGCAGCCAAGATCCCTATTCACCCCTCCACTTT
once TRBD1 TRBJ1-1 TRBV6-5 CASSEDRVNTEAFF TGTGCCAGCAGCGAGGACAGGGTTAACACTGAAGCTTTCTTT
. TRBD2 TRBJ2-1 TRBV4-1 CASRRMTSGRVNEQFF TGCGCCAGCAGACGAATGACTAGCGGGAGGGTGAATGAGCAGTTCTTC
. TRBD1 TRBJ1-5 TRBV5-6 CASSLAAGGTHAQPQHF TGTGCCAGCAGCTTGGCGGCAGGGGGCACGCATGCTCAGCCCCAGCATTTT
. TRBD1 TRBJ2-7 TRBV5-1 CASKTGQGAYEQYF TGCGCCAGCAAAACGGGACAGGGGGCCTACGAGCAGTACTTC
. TRBD1 TRBJ2-7 TRBV14 CASSRPGQGFYEQYF TGTGCCAGCAGCCGTCCGGGACAGGGGTTCTACGAGCAGTACTTC
few TRBD1 TRBJ1-6 TRBV28 CASISGTGNSPLHF TGTGCCAGCATATCCGGGACAGGGAATTCACCCCTCCACTTT
. . TRBJ1-5 TRBV16 CASSPNSIARHF TGTGCCAGCAGCCCCAATAGCATAGCCAGGCATTTT
once TRBD1 TRBJ1-4 TRBV6-5 CATRDRGFEKLFF TGTGCCACAAGGGACAGGGGGTTCGAAAAACTGTTTTTT
. TRBD1 TRBJ2-7 TRBV19 CASSGQGQGGEQYF TGTGCCAGTAGTGGCCAGGGACAGGGGGGAGAGCAGTACTTC